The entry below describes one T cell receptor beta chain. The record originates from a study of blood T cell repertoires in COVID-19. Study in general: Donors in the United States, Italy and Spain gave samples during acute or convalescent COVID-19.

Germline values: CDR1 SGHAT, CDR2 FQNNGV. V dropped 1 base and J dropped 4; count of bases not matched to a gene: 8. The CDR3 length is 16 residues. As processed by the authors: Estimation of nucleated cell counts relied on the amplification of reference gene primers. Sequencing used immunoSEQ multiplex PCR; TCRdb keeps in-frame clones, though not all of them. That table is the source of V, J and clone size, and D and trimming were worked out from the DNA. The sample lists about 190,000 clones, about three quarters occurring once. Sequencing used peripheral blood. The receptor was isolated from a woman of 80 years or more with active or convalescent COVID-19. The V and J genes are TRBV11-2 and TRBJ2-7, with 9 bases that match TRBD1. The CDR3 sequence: CASSLGARTGEYEQYF. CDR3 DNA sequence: TGTGCCAGCAGCTTAGGAGCCCGGACAGGGGAATACGAGCAGTACTTC. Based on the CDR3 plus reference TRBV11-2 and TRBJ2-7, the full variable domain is EAGVAQSPRYKIIEKRQSVAFWCNPISGHATLYWYQQILGQGPKLLIQFQNNGVVDDSQLPKDRFSAERLKGVDSTLKIQPAKLEDSAVYLCASSLGARTGEYEQYFGPGTRLTVT.